This entry lists 3 T cell receptor beta chains sequenced from one sample in a study of OX40 agonist ivuxolimab in advanced cancers. The repertoire was sequenced with immunoSEQ multiplex PCR; TCRdb's copy has only in-frame clones and lacks some. The sample yields about 76,000 clones, under 90% seen once. Sequences were derived from CD4+ or CD8+ T cells sorted from blood, sampled in a trial of the OX40 agonist ivuxolimab. The source of these receptors is an adult with an advanced solid tumor such as melanoma, head and neck, liver or kidney cancer.

The chain links TRBV27 to TRBJ1-4; possibly TRBD1 for D (6 bases). Germline CDR1 and CDR2: MNHEY and SMNVEV (reference sequence). The length of the CDR3 is 15 residues. V was shortened by 1 base and J by 1 base, with 7 bases between the two germline ends. The CDR3 here is CASSLLGGTNEKLFF. In DNA form, the CDR3 reads TGTGCCAGCAGTTTATTAGGGGGAACTAATGAAAAACTGTTTTTT.

The chain employs TRBV7-9 and TRBJ2-7, with 11 bases matching TRBD1. The CDR3 consists of 14 residues. Losses at the gene ends were 4 bases for V and 4 bases for J; bases not matched to a gene: 3. CDR1 is SEHNR and CDR2 is FQNEAQ in the germline V gene (reference sequence). The CDR3 DNA reads as TGTGCCAGCAGCTGGACAGGGGGCGCGTACGAGCAGTACTTC. Its translation is CASSWTGGAYEQYF.

This chain connects TRBV2 to TRBJ2-7, with TRBD2 identical over 8 bases. Trimming at V came to 6 bases and at J to 6 bases, leaving 16 bases not matched to a gene. This CDR3 is 16 amino acids long. Germline CDR1 and CDR2: SNHLY and FYNNEI. The CDR3 reads CASSAQLAVHPPEQYF. The CDR3 DNA follows: TGTGCCAGCAGCGCCCAACTAGCGGTCCACCCCCCCGAGCAGTACTTC.